This T cell receptor beta chain came from a study of blood T cell repertoires in COVID-19. Study information: The study drew acute and convalescent COVID-19 samples from the United States, Italy and Spain. T cells, B-cell-depleted T cells, or PBMCs supplied cDNA or gDNA.

The CDR3 sequence is 16 residues long. CDR1 and CDR2 from the germline V gene are MNHNS and SASEGT. The V end lost 0 bases, the J end lost 3 bases, and 11 bases lay between the germline ends. In the original processing: Amplified reference gene primers provided the basis for estimating nucleated cell counts. Sequenced by immunoSEQ multiplex PCR; TCRdb stores in-frame clones only, minus some. Clone size and the V and J calls come from that table; the DNA yielded D and trimming. The data contain about 250,000 clones, 85% of them seen just once; the ten biggest clones take up approximately 5.1%. Sequencing was done on a sample of peripheral blood. The receptor was derived from a man between 45 and 60 years old with active or convalescent COVID-19. The chain carries TRBV6-1 and TRBJ1-4, with unresolved D. DNA for the CDR3: TGTGCCAGCAGTGAAGCGTCCGGCAGGCCTAATGAAAAACTGTTTTTT. Encoded protein: CASSEASGRPNEKLFF.